This is a list of T cell receptor beta chains from one sample in a study of blood T cell repertoires in COVID-19. Sequencing used immunoSEQ multiplex PCR; TCRdb keeps in-frame clones, though not all of them. The table lists about 250,000 clones, roughly 86% of them singletons. The sequencing sample was made of peripheral blood. These receptors all stem from a woman aged 80 or over with COVID-19, enrolled during active disease. The CDR3 runs from the conserved cysteine through the conserved F or W. The D gene is left open where the match is weak. Clone sizes are given selectively: once, few, many, or a class where the clone is expanded.

NA | TRBJ1-1 | TRBD1 | TRBV27 | TGTGCCAGCAGCGGACAGGGGGCGGTGGAAGCTTTCTTT | CASSGQGAVEAFF
NA | TRBJ1-1 | NA | TRBV6-5 | TGTGCCAGCACCGTAGGGGTGAACACTGAAGCTTTCTTT | CASTVGVNTEAFF
NA | TRBJ2-2 | NA | TRBV5-4 | TGTGCCAGCACTCTAACAACCCCTGGGAGTAACACCGGGGAGCTGTTTTTT | CASTLTTPGSNTGELFF
NA | TRBJ2-1 | NA | TRBV27 | TGTGCCAGCTCAGCACCAGGCCCTTACAATGAGCAGTTCTTC | CASSAPGPYNEQFF
once | TRBJ2-2 | NA | TRBV27 | TGTGCCAGCAGTTGGACAGAGAACACCGGGGAGCTGTTTTTT | CASSWTENTGELFF
NA | TRBJ1-6 | TRBD1 | TRBV18 | TGTGCCAGCTCACCCGAACTAGGGACAGGGAATTCACCCCTCCACTTT | CASSPELGTGNSPLHF
NA | TRBJ1-2 | NA | TRBV28 | TGTGCCAGCAGCCGGGATATAAGTAATAACTATGGCTACACCTTC | CASSRDISNNYGYTF
NA | TRBJ1-2 | TRBD1 | TRBV27 | TGTGCCAGCAGTCCCTGGACAGGAACCTATGGCTACACCTTC | CASSPWTGTYGYTF
NA | TRBJ2-5 | NA | TRBV7-6 | TGTGCCAGCAGCCCTGGGGCCCAAGAGACCCAGTACTTC | CASSPGAQETQYF
NA | TRBJ2-6 | NA | TRBV25-1 | TGTGCCAGCAGTGAGTCCGGGTCAGGGGCCAACGTCCTGACTTTC | CASSESGSGANVLTF
NA | TRBJ2-1 | TRBD1 | TRBV6-6 | TGTGCCAGCAGCCAGGGACAGGGGGTTTACAATGAGCAGTTCTTC | CASSQGQGVYNEQFF
NA | TRBJ1-6 | NA | TRBV27 | TGTGCCAGCAGTCGGGGAGGGAGTAATTCACCCCTCCACTTT | CASSRGGSNSPLHF
few | TRBJ1-2 | TRBD1 | TRBV12-3/TRBV12-4 | TGTGCCAGCAGATCGACAGGGGACTATGGCTACACCTTC | CASRSTGDYGYTF
NA | TRBJ2-1 | NA | TRBV10-2 | TGCGCCAGCGCACCAGACTACAATGAGCAGTTCTTC | CASAPDYNEQFF
NA | TRBJ1-2 | NA | TRBV27 | TGTGCCAGCAGTCGGGGTGTCGGAGGCTACACCTTC | CASSRGVGGYTF
NA | TRBJ1-3 | NA | TRBV18 | TGTGCCAGCTCACTCTTGGACAGCAACTCTGGAAACACCATATATTTT | CASSLLDSNSGNTIYF
NA | TRBJ2-2 | TRBD2 | TRBV7-9 | TGTGCCATGGAGCGGGGGATAAACGGGGAGCTGTTTTTT | CAMERGINGELFF
NA | TRBJ1-4 | TRBD1 | TRBV28 | TGTGCCAGCGGTCGGACAGGGGTTCTGAAACTGTTTTTT | CASGRTGVLKLFF
NA | TRBJ1-5 | TRBD1 | TRBV7-3 | TGTGCCAGCAGCTTAGGAGGACAGGCCCATCAGCCCCAGCATTTT | CASSLGGQAHQPQHF
NA | TRBJ2-3 | TRBD1 | TRBV19 | TGTGCCAGTAGTCCGGACAGGGGAGGCATACCAGATACGCAGTATTTT | CASSPDRGGIPDTQYF
few | TRBJ1-4 | NA | TRBV5-6 | TGTGCCAGCAGCTTGGGAAGGGCGGGAACCGAAAAACTGTTTTTT | CASSLGRAGTEKLFF
NA | TRBJ1-2 | NA | TRBV7-9 | TGTGCCAGCAGCTTAGTGAGGGATTATGGCTACACCTTC | CASSLVRDYGYTF
NA | TRBJ2-2 | NA | TRBV2 | TGTGCCAGCAGTCTTGGGGGGAGGAGGGGACACACCGGGGAGCTGTTTTTT | CASSLGGRRGHTGELFF
NA | TRBJ1-3 | TRBD1 | TRBV19 | TGTGCCAGTAGTCCCGGACCGGGACAGGGTTGGTCCGTAACTGGAAACACCATATATTTT | CASSPGPGQGWSVTGNTIYF
NA | TRBJ2-7 | TRBD2 | TRBV7-2 | TGTGCCAGCAGCTTACCCGGGACTAGCACCCACGAGCAGTACTTC | CASSLPGTSTHEQYF
NA | TRBJ1-3 | TRBD1 | TRBV3-1/TRBV3-2 | TGTGCCAGCAGCCAAGGATGGACAGGGGTTGGAAACACCATATATTTT | CASSQGWTGVGNTIYF
once | TRBJ1-3 | NA | TRBV5-6 | TGTGCCAGCAGCAGTAACAGGGAAAAAGCTGGAAACACCATATATTTT | CASSSNREKAGNTIYF
NA | TRBJ1-1 | NA | TRBV5-5 | TGTGCCAGCAGTACCCAAGGAGTATCTGAAGCTTTCTTT | CASSTQGVSEAFF
NA | TRBJ2-2 | NA | TRBV3-1/TRBV3-2 | TGTGCCAGCAGCCAATCGATGGAGGGCCACACCGGGGAGCTGTTTTTT | CASSQSMEGHTGELFF
NA | TRBJ1-3 | NA | TRBV7-2 | TGTGCCAGCAGCTTATCATTTGGGCAGGGAAACACCATATATTTT | CASSLSFGQGNTIYF
few | TRBJ1-2 | TRBD1 | TRBV6-1 | TGTGCCAGCAGTGAGACAGGGCCCTATGGCTACACCTTC | CASSETGPYGYTF
NA | TRBJ2-5 | TRBD2 | TRBV6-5 | TGTGCCAGCAGTTGGACTAGCGGGGGGGCGGGGACCCAGTACTTC | CASSWTSGGAGTQYF
NA | TRBJ1-4 | NA | TRBV18 | TGTGCCAGCTCACCTGAGACAGGAGGCCGGGAACTGTTTTTT | CASSPETGGRELFF
NA | TRBJ1-5 | NA | TRBV4-3 | TGCGCCAGCAGCCAGGAAATCGGGGAAGGCAATCAGCCCCAGCATTTT | CASSQEIGEGNQPQHF
NA | TRBJ1-6 | TRBD1 | TRBV4-1 | TGCGCCAGCAGCCAACAGGACAGGATAAATTCACCCCTCCACTTT | CASSQQDRINSPLHF
NA | TRBJ2-7 | NA | TRBV6-2/TRBV6-3 | TGTGCCAGCAGTTACACTAACAGGCCAGCAGGTCAGCAGTACTTC | CASSYTNRPAGQQYF
NA | TRBJ1-1 | TRBD1 | TRBV13 | TGTGCCAGCAGTTTCCGGACAGGGAAGGTGACTGAAGCTTTCTTT | CASSFRTGKVTEAFF
NA | TRBJ1-6 | NA | TRBV19 | TGTGCCAGTAGTACGGCAGGATCGAGATCACCCCTCCACTTT | CASSTAGSRSPLHF
NA | TRBJ2-2 | NA | TRBV21-1 | TGTGCCAGCAGCAAAGAGGTCGATCGGGGACAGGGGACCGGGGAGCTGTTTTTT | CASSKEVDRGQGTGELFF
NA | TRBJ2-1 | TRBD2 | TRBV9 | TGTGCCAGCAGCGTTTCAGCGGGGTACAACAATGAGCAGTTCTTC | CASSVSAGYNNEQFF
NA | TRBJ2-2 | TRBD2 | TRBV29-1 | TGCAGCGTCACCGGGACTAGCGGTACCACCGGGGAGCTGTTTTTT | CSVTGTSGTTGELFF
NA | TRBJ2-5 | NA | TRBV11-2 | TGTGCCAGCAGCTTATCAGCTAGGGAGACCCAGTACTTC | CASSLSARETQYF
NA | TRBJ1-1 | TRBD1 | TRBV6-6 | TGTGCCAGCAGTTCCCCGGGACAGGGGGAGGCTGAAGCTTTCTTT | CASSSPGQGEAEAFF
few | TRBJ1-1 | NA | TRBV5-1 | TGCGCCAGCAGCTTGGAGCAGGGTATCACTGAAGCTTTCTTT | CASSLEQGITEAFF
NA | TRBJ2-2 | NA | TRBV19 | TGTGCCAGTAGTATAGGACCGGGTGGCACCGGGGAGCTGTTTTTT | CASSIGPGGTGELFF
NA | TRBJ1-4 | NA | TRBV4-3 | TGCGCCAGCAGCCAAGATGGGGGCAGGGTTGGAGAAAAACTGTTTTTT | CASSQDGGRVGEKLFF
NA | TRBJ1-6 | NA | TRBV9 | TGTGCCAGCAGCGCAGCTCCCGCGGGTTCACCCCTCCACTTT | CASSAAPAGSPLHF
NA | TRBJ2-1 | TRBD1 | TRBV28 | TGTGCCAGCAGTCTTCCCGGGACAGGGGGCTACAATGAGCAGTTCTTC | CASSLPGTGGYNEQFF
few | TRBJ2-2 | TRBD1 | TRBV6-1 | TGTGCCAGCAGTGAGGGGACAGGGGACACCGGGGAGCTGTTTTTT | CASSEGTGDTGELFF
NA | TRBJ1-5 | NA | TRBV10-3 | TGTGCCATCAGTGAGGGGCACAACAGTGGTAATAGCAATCAGCCCCAGCATTTT | CAISEGHNSGNSNQPQHF
NA | TRBJ1-4 | TRBD1 | TRBV4-3 | TGCGCCAGCAGCCAACTATACAGGGGGCCTAATGAAAAACTGTTTTTT | CASSQLYRGPNEKLFF